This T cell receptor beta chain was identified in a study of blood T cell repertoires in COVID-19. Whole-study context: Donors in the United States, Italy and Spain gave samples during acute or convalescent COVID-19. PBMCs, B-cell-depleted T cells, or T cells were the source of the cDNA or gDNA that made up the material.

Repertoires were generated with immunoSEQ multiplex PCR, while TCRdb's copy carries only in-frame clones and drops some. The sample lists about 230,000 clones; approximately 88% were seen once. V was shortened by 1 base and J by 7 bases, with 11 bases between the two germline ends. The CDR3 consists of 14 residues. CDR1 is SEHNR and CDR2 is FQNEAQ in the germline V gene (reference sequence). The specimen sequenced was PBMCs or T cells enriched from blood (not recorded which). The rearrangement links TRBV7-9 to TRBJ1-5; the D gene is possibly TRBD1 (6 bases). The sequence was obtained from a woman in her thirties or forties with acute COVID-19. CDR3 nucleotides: TGTGCCAGCAGCTTAGGGGGGCACGGGCAGCCCCAGCATTTT. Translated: CASSLGGHGQPQHF. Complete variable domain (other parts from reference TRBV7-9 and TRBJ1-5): DTGVSQNPRHKITKRGQNVTFRCDPISEHNRLYWYRQTLGQGPEFLTYFQNEAQLEKSRLLSDRFSAERPKGSFSTLEIQRTEQGDSAMYLCASSLGGHGQPQHFGDGTRLSIL.